The 13 T cell receptor beta chains below come from one sample, sequenced in a study of PD-1 blockade in mismatch repair-deficient tumors. TCRdb's copy holds only in-frame clones and misses some; the assay was immunoSEQ multiplex PCR. The data hold approximately 100,000 clones, with under 90% observed a single time. Material: peripheral blood, obtained less than 37 weeks after starting pembrolizumab. These receptor sequences come from an adult with mismatch repair-deficient cancer.

The chain has TRBV5-5 and TRBJ2-2; 11 positions agree with TRBD2. Trimming took 5 bases from V and 4 from J; bases not matched to a gene: 7. Per germline, CDR1 SGHKS and CDR2 YYEKEE (reference sequence). The CDR3 contains 16 residues. The CDR3 sequence: CASSTTGTSGTGELFF. CDR3 nucleotide sequence: TGTGCCAGCAGTACGACCGGGACTAGCGGCACCGGGGAGCTGTTTTTT.

V and J are TRBV29-1 and TRBJ1-3, with D uncertain. CDR1 and CDR2 (germline): SQVTM, ANQGSEA. Trimming left V 5 bases short and J 0 bases short, with 11 bases between. This CDR3 spans 14 amino acids. CDR3 amino acids: CSVSRLNSGNTIYF. The CDR3 region has the DNA TGCAGCGTTTCTCGCCTAAACTCTGGAAACACCATATATTTT.

The chain carries TRBV6-1 and TRBJ2-6; D unresolved. CDR1 is MNHNS and CDR2 is SASEGT in the germline V gene. Trimming left V 3 bases short and J 0 bases short, with 12 bases between. This CDR3 contains 17 residues. The CDR3 DNA reads as TGTGCCAGCAGTGATCGGCCGTTGATCTCTGGGGCCAACGTCCTGACTTTC. Translation gives CASSDRPLISGANVLTF.

The chain carries TRBV5-1 and TRBJ2-1, with TRBD2 matching over 10 bases. Germline V gene data show CDR1 as SGHRS and CDR2 as YFSETQ. This CDR3 region has 15 residues. V lost 0 bases, J lost 9 bases, and 6 bases stayed unmatched. DNA for the CDR3: TGCGCCAGCAGCTTGGAAGCGGGAGGGTTAAGTGAGCAGTTCTTC. This codes for CASSLEAGGLSEQFF.

The chain combines TRBV6-5 with TRBJ2-6; 9 bases match TRBD1. This CDR3 comprises 15 residues. V lost 4 bases and J lost 2; bases outside the gene matches: 0. Germline CDR1 and CDR2: MNHEY and SVGAGI. CDR3 in amino acids: CASSWTGAGANVLTF. CDR3 nucleotide sequence: TGTGCCAGCAGTTGGACAGGGGCTGGGGCCAACGTCCTGACTTTC.

The CDR3 protein is CASGGDRGRGTEAFF. In DNA, the CDR3 is TGTGCTAGTGGTGGGGACAGGGGGCGAGGGACTGAAGCTTTCTTT. The chain has TRBV12-5 and TRBJ1-1, with TRBD1 identical over 12 bases. CDR3 size: 15 residues. The germline V gene has CDR1 LGHNT and CDR2 FRNRAP. V lost 5 bases, J lost 5 bases, and 6 bases stayed unmatched.

The J gene is TRBJ2-5, the V gene TRBV6-5; 11 bases map to TRBD2. Germline V lookup: CDR1 MNHEY, CDR2 SVGAGI. V lost 4 bases, J lost 5 bases, and 9 bases stayed unmatched. CDR3 length equals 16 residues. As DNA, the CDR3 is TGTGCCAGCAGTTCCCTCTTAGCGGGAGGGACCGAGACCCAGTACTTC. Translating gives CASSSLLAGGTETQYF.

V usage is TRBV29-1 and J usage is TRBJ2-1; D is ambiguous. The germline CDR1 and CDR2 sequences are SQVTM and ANQGSEA. The V end was cut by 6 bases, the J end by 1 base, with 10 bases between. This CDR3 has 13 residues. The CDR3 DNA follows: TGCAGCGTAGAGAGAGAATCCTACAATGAGCAGTTCTTC. This sequence encodes CSVERESYNEQFF.

The rearrangement joins TRBV5-6 to TRBJ2-7; no firm D call. Germline V gives CDR1 SGHDT, CDR2 YYEEEE. The CDR3 totals 15 residues. Trimming removed 0 bases from V and 0 bases from J, with 10 bases in between. CDR3 amino acids: CASSLGLRGSYEQYF. CDR3 in DNA: TGTGCCAGCAGCTTGGGTCTCCGCGGCTCCTACGAGCAGTACTTC.

This chain uses TRBV7-9 with TRBJ1-1; D might be TRBD1 (5 bases). Per the germline V gene, CDR1 is SEHNR and CDR2 is FQNEAQ (reference sequence). This CDR3 has 13 amino acids. Deletions cut 8 bases from V and 2 bases from J, with 12 bases between. The CDR3 coding sequence is TGTGCCAGCTCGGGACTCAAAAACACTGAAGCTTTCTTT. Protein product: CASSGLKNTEAFF.

The CDR3 DNA follows: TGCGCCAGCAGCCAAGGGGACAGAGAGAAGGAAAAACTGTTTTTT. Translated, it gives CASSQGDREKEKLFF. V usage is TRBV4-3 and J usage is TRBJ1-4; 7 bases are shared with TRBD1. CDR1 and CDR2 (germline): LGHNA, YSLEER. The CDR3 has 15 amino acids. V gave up 1 base and J gave up 8 bases; unmatched junction bases: 7.

V gene TRBV6-1 combines with J gene TRBJ1-1; D might be TRBD1 (6 bases). The V and J ends lost 1 base and 4 bases respectively, with 13 bases between them. Looked up from germline, CDR1 is MNHNS and CDR2 is SASEGT. The CDR3 runs to 15 residues. As DNA, the CDR3 is TGTGCCAGCAGTGAAGTGAGGGGGATAGGCACTGAAGCTTTCTTT. This gives the protein CASSEVRGIGTEAFF.

The gene calls are TRBV18 and TRBJ2-7; maybe TRBD1 (7 bases). Germline values: CDR1 KGHSH, CDR2 LQKENI. V lost 3 bases, J lost 5 bases, and 23 bases lay in between. The CDR3 extends over 17 amino acids. CDR3 residues: CASSPGPAGGLFHEQYF. The CDR3 DNA reads TGTGCCAGCTCACCGGGCCCCGCAGGGGGGCTATTTCACGAGCAGTACTTC.